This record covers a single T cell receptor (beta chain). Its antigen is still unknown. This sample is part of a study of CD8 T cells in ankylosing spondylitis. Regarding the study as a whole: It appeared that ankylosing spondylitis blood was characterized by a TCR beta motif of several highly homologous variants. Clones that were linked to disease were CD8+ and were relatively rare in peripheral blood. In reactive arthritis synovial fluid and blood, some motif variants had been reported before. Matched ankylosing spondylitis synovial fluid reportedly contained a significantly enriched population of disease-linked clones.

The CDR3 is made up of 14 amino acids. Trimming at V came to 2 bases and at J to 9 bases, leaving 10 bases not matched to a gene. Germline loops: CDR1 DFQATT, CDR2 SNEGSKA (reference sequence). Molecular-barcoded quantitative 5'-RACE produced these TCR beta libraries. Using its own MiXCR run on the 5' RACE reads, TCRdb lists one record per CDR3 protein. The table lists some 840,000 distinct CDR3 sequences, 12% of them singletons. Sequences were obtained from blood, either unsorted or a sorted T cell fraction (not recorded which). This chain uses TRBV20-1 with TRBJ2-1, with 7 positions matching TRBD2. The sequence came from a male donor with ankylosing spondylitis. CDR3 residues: CSARRPAGEAEQFF. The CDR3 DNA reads TGCAGTGCTAGACGTCCCGCGGGGGAAGCTGAGCAGTTCTTC.